This T cell receptor beta chain was profiled in a study of T cell repertoires in aging, cancer and after chemotherapy. Across the study: Clear clonal overlap appeared across healthy donor samples taken over several months to years.

TRB rearrangements spanning V, D and J were amplified using mixed TRB-A/B primers. TCRdb independently ran MiXCR on the multiplex PCR reads; one entry per CDR3 protein. Here the sample spans 8,500 to 10,000 distinct CDR3 sequences, around 57% being singletons. Germline V lookup: CDR1 MNHEY, CDR2 SVGEGT. The V gene end was trimmed by 2 bases and the J gene end by 2 bases; junction bases not matched to a gene: 11. This CDR3 contains 18 residues. Amplification of TCR beta used genomic DNA extracted from peripheral blood. The clonotype comes from a human donor in good health. The genes are TRBV6-2 or TRBV6-3 and TRBJ2-7, with 11 positions matching TRBD2. Material for sequencing was blood. As DNA, the CDR3 is TGTGCCAGCAGTTACACCGTTACCGGGACTAGCGGCACCTACGAGCAGTACTTC. It codes for CASSYTVTGTSGTYEQYF.